What follows are 2 T cell receptor beta chains derived from one specimen sequenced in a study of a mutant IDH1 vaccine in newly diagnosed glioma. Time point indicated: baseline, week 1 (first vaccination visit). As for treatment: pre-vaccination baseline after standard-of-care therapy. The repertoire was sequenced with immunoSEQ multiplex PCR; TCRdb's copy has only in-frame clones and lacks some. The sample includes 24,000 or so clones, around 93% of them seen just once. This specimen consisted of PBMCs, obtained from a glioma patient treated with radiotherapy, temozolomide or both. The receptor source for this set is a man in his forties or fifties with glioma.

V gene TRBV11-2 combines with J gene TRBJ1-3; D ambiguous. Germline lookup yields CDR1 SGHAT and CDR2 FQNNGV. V dropped 3 bases and J dropped 0 bases, with 9 bases sitting between them. There are 15 residues in the CDR3. CDR3 sequence reads: CASSFESLSGNTIYF. CDR3 nucleotides: TGTGCCAGCAGCTTCGAGAGCCTCTCTGGAAACACCATATATTTT.

The chain has TRBV10-3 and TRBJ1-1; D is unclear. Germline assignment: CDR1 ENHRY and CDR2 SYGVKD. The CDR3 is 16 amino acids. Between the trimmed V and J ends, which lost 2 bases and 1 base, there was a span of 14 bases. The chain's CDR3 is CAISEADGLGNTEAFF. Here the CDR3 DNA reads TGTGCCATCAGTGAGGCGGACGGTTTGGGGAACACTGAAGCTTTCTTT.